This T cell receptor (beta chain) was recovered during a study of blood T cell repertoires in COVID-19. Germline CDR1 reads SNHLY; CDR2 reads FYNNEI. CDR3 length: 13 residues. V was trimmed by 7 bases and J by 4 bases, leaving 10 bases between them. The table came from immunoSEQ multiplex PCR; TCRdb's copy has only in-frame clones and leaves some out. The table has 100,000 or so clones, roughly 84% seen once; the top ten hold under 2%. The source material was peripheral blood. The sequence was collected from a man in his 70s with active or convalescent COVID-19. V and J are TRBV2 and TRBJ2-2, with D tentatively TRBD1 (5 bases). As DNA, the CDR3 is TGTGCCAGCAAAGAAGGGGCCACCGGGGAGCTGTTTTTT. This sequence encodes CASKEGATGELFF.